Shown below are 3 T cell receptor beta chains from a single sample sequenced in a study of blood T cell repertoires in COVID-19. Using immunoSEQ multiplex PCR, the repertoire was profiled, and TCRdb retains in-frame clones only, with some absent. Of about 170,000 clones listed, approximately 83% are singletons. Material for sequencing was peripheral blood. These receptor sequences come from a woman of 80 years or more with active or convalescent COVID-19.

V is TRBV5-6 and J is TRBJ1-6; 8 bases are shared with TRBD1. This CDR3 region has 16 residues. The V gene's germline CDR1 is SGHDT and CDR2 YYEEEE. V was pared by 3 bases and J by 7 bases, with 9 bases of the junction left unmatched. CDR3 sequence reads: CASSSLDRVPNSPLHF. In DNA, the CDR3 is TGTGCCAGCAGCTCCCTGGACAGGGTTCCCAATTCACCCCTCCACTTT.

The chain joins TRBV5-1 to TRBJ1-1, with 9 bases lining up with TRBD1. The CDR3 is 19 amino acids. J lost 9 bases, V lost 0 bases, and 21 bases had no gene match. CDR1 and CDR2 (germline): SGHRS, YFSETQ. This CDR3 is CASSLGTGVSSFRGYQAFF. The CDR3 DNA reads TGCGCCAGCAGCTTGGGGACAGGGGTATCAAGCTTTCGGGGGTATCAAGCTTTCTTT.

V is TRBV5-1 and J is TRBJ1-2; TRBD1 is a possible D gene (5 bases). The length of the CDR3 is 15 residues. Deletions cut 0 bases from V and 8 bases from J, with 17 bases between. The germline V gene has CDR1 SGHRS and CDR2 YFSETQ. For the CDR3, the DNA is TGCGCCAGCAGCTTGGGGGCCACTAAGCAGGGAGGCTACACCTTC. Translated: CASSLGATKQGGYTF.